This T cell receptor (beta chain) was obtained from a study of tumor-infiltrating lymphocytes in primary liver carcinoma. Overall study: Both sexes were represented among patients, who were 30 to 69 years old.

There are a few counts of this clonotype. V was pared by 0 bases and J by 12 bases, with 17 bases of the junction left unmatched. CDR1 SQVTM and CDR2 ANQGSEA come from the germline V gene. This CDR3 comprises 15 residues. From around 0.5 ug total RNA, TCR beta cDNA was generated with a primer in the constant region. Slightly modified ARM-PCR with three nested multiplex PCR rounds yielded TCR beta libraries. TRBV1-TRBV30 forward primers paired with a C-beta reverse primer drove the first two PCR rounds, 10 cycles each. TCRdb analysed the multiplex PCR reads with MiXCR anew, one entry per CDR3 protein. This table has more than 55,000 distinct CDR3 sequences, 60% to 85% appearing once. The source material, roughly 18-32 mg of unsorted bulk tissue, was used to co-extract RNA and DNA. Every patient had chronic HBV infection and was treatment-naive. For each tumor, five separate regions were sampled.

The receptor was isolated from a man in his forties with primary liver carcinoma and hepatitis B virus infection. Sequencing used liver tumor tissue from sampling region 2. Subset reported: tumor region T2, inferior pole. V is TRBV29-1 and J is TRBJ2-7, with TRBD1 identical over 7 bases. The CDR3 DNA follows: TGCAGCGTTGAAGAAATGACAGGGCCCGGTGGACGACTGTACTTC. Translating gives CSVEEMTGPGGRLYF.